These 22 T cell receptor beta chains originate from one sample sequenced in a study of spatial heterogeneity in lung cancer (dated by TCRdb to about 2019). Library generation was performed with 5' RACE. The instrument given in TCRdb is NextSeq 500. TCRdb itself trimmed the public reads at Q25 with fastp, ran MiXCR and retained productive beta chains. Entries that share a CDR3 protein sequence are merged under the most common genes and DNA. For this sample the table gives about 92,000 distinct CDR3 sequences, of which 12% were detected only once. The top ten constitute roughly 39% of the sample. The intended sense of this specimen's time point label: sample taken at primary tumor resection. Whole RNA extracted from tumor and nontumor lung tissue, or from cryopreserved PBMC samples, was used for TCR sequencing without cell sorting. The sequencing used PBMCs, collected at surgery. The receptors originated from a male donor with early-stage non-small cell lung cancer.

This clonotype has just a few counts. This chain joins TRBV12-3 or TRBV12-4 and TRBJ2-1; D might be TRBD2 (5 bases). The CDR3 covers 14 residues. Trimming took 6 bases from V and 8 from J, leaving 17 bases between them. The CDR3: CASSSQLVADEQFF. Here the CDR3 DNA reads TGTGCCAGCAGCTCCCAACTAGTAGCCGATGAGCAGTTCTTC.

This clonotype was seen only a few times. The CDR3 loop reads CASSPLAGGSYEQYF. The CDR3 nucleotides are TGTGCCAGCAGTCCTCTAGCGGGAGGCTCCTACGAGCAGTACTTC. V gene TRBV6-1 combines with J gene TRBJ2-7, with 11 bases that match TRBD2. Trimming removed 5 bases from V and 0 bases from J; junction bases left unmatched: 3. CDR3 length: 15 amino acids. Germline assignment: CDR1 MNHNS and CDR2 SASEGT.

This clonotype was observed a handful of times. This chain uses TRBV2 with TRBJ2-5; 10 nucleotides align to TRBD2. The CDR3 loop spans 15 amino acids. With V trimmed by 4 bases and J by 1 base, 3 bases remained unmatched. Germline CDR1 SNHLY, CDR2 FYNNEI. The CDR3 loop is CASSVQRGGQETQYF. The CDR3 nucleotides are TGTGCCAGCAGTGTCCAGCGGGGGGGCCAAGAGACCCAGTACTTC.

This clonotype was seen more than once but under ten times. This sequence joins TRBV23-1 and TRBJ2-5; D is tentatively TRBD1 or TRBD2 (6 bases each). TRBV23-1 is labeled an ORF, and its function is uncertain. V dropped 0 bases and J dropped 5 bases, with 10 bases sitting between them. The CDR3 is 14 residues long. CDR3 protein: CASSQSSGAETQYF. CDR3 coding DNA: TGCGCCAGCAGTCAATCTTCGGGGGCGGAGACCCAGTACTTC.

This chain joins TRBV4-3 and TRBJ1-1; unclear D gene. This CDR3 contains 15 residues. The V end was cut by 1 base, the J end by 2 bases, with 11 bases between. The germline gives CDR1 LGHNA, CDR2 YSLEER. CDR3 residues: CASSQVGQTNTEAFF. The DNA of the CDR3 is TGCGCCAGCAGCCAAGTAGGTCAGACAAACACTGAAGCTTTCTTT.

The V and J genes are TRBV20-1 and TRBJ2-7; no reliable D call. The CDR3 covers 10 residues. Germline lookup yields CDR1 DFQATT and CDR2 SNEGSKA (reference sequence). The ends were cut back, 3 bases at V and 5 bases at J, with 5 bases in the middle. The CDR3 sequence: CSARADEQYF. The DNA for the CDR3 is TGCAGTGCTAGGGCGGACGAGCAGTACTTC.

The chain couples TRBV9 to TRBJ2-4; TRBD2 matches at 11 bases. Germline lookup yields CDR1 SGDLS and CDR2 YYNGEE. CDR3 length: 14 residues. V shed 2 bases, J shed 5 bases, and the junction held 0 bases outside the gene matches. Written as DNA, the CDR3 is TGTGCCAGCAGCGTGGGACTAGCGGAAAACATTCAGTACTTC. Its protein is CASSVGLAENIQYF.

This clonotype appeared a few times. The chain recombines TRBV4-3 with TRBJ2-2; D remains ambiguous. The CDR3 has 11 residues. Trimming shortened V by 1 base and J by 7 bases, and 1 base separated the two germline ends. In germline, CDR1 is LGHNA, CDR2 YSLEER. CDR3 sequence: CASSQGGELFF. DNA for the CDR3: TGCGCCAGCAGCCAAGGCGGGGAGCTGTTTTTT.

The chain recombines TRBV3-1 with TRBJ1-5; maybe TRBD1 (5 bases). Germline lookup yields CDR1 LGHDT and CDR2 YNNKEL (reference sequence). The CDR3 contains 15 residues. Deletions cut 0 bases from V and 1 base from J, with 7 bases between. CDR3 in DNA: TGTGCCAGCAGCCAAGATGCAGGGAGCAATCAGCCCCAGCATTTT. The encoded protein is CASSQDAGSNQPQHF.

Only a few counts were recorded for this clonotype. The chain combines TRBV7-9 with TRBJ1-1, with D possibly matching TRBD1 (6 bases). Germline V gene data show CDR1 as SEHNR and CDR2 as FQNEAQ (reference sequence). V lost 5 bases and J lost 8, with 18 bases in between. This CDR3 has 14 residues. The CDR3: CASSPTTGQWEAFF. The CDR3 bases are TGTGCCAGCAGCCCCACAACCGGACAGTGGGAAGCTTTCTTT.

The rearrangement links TRBV10-3 to TRBJ1-1, with 8 bases matching TRBD1. CDR1 ENHRY and CDR2 SYGVKD come from the germline V gene. There are 14 residues in the CDR3. The trim removed 4 bases at V and 5 bases at J, leaving 6 bases unmatched. Here the CDR3 DNA reads TGTGCCATCAGTGGTACAGGGGGATGGACTGAAGCTTTCTTT. It specifies CAISGTGGWTEAFF.

V is TRBV29-1 and J is TRBJ2-7; 9 positions match TRBD2. Germline CDR1 SQVTM, CDR2 ANQGSEA. Trimming cost V 5 bases and J 2 bases; bases outside gene matches: 7. CDR3 length equals 14 residues. CDR3: CSVLAGGSTYEQYF. The CDR3 coding sequence is TGCAGCGTTCTTGCGGGAGGGTCCACCTACGAGCAGTACTTC.

In this sample, this clonotype turned up once. One base away lies a much larger clone, so this may be a sequencing read error. The chain is built from TRBV12-3 or TRBV12-4 and TRBJ1-3; D ambiguous. CDR3 size: 13 residues. Trimming pared 6 bases from V and 0 bases from J, leaving 6 bases between. The chain's CDR3 is CASSPISGNTIYF. The CDR3 DNA reads TGTGCCAGCAGCCCGATCTCTGGAAACACCATATATTTT.

V and J are TRBV12-3 or TRBV12-4 and TRBJ1-4; no clear D. The CDR3 consists of 14 residues. The V and J ends lost 3 bases and 3 bases respectively, with 8 bases between them. The CDR3 nucleotides are TGTGCCAGCAGTTTGGCGGGGTCTAATGAAAAACTGTTTTTT. Translated, it gives CASSLAGSNEKLFF.

As concerns this clonotype: The final CDR3 position lacks the conserved phenylalanine or tryptophan, pointing to a likely read error. The chain carries TRBV27 and TRBJ2-3, with D maybe TRBD2 (5 bases). CDR3 size: 11 residues. Looked up from germline, CDR1 is MNHEY and CDR2 is SMNVEV (reference sequence). The ends were cut back, 6 bases at V and 9 bases at J, with 10 bases in the middle. CDR3 loop: CASSELDTQYS. For the CDR3, the DNA is TGTGCCAGCAGCGAACTAGACACGCAGTATTCT.

The chain employs TRBV12-3 or TRBV12-4 and TRBJ2-5; D possibly corresponds to TRBD1 (5 bases). With 5 bases removed from V and 9 bases from J, the gap between germline ends came to 19 bases. This CDR3 has 14 residues. The CDR3 loop is CASSAAQGLLPQYF. The CDR3 nucleotides read TGTGCCAGCAGTGCAGCCCAGGGATTGCTCCCCCAGTACTTC.

This clonotype was picked up many times. The V and J genes are TRBV28 and TRBJ2-4, with TRBD2 as a possible D gene (5 bases). Looked up from germline, CDR1 is MDHEN and CDR2 is SYDVKM. The CDR3 contains 14 residues. V shed 3 bases and J shed 7 bases, with 13 bases lying between them. CDR3 in DNA: TGTGCCAGCAGTTTTCGTCGTGGAGGCAACATTCAGTACTTC. This sequence encodes CASSFRRGGNIQYF.

This clonotype was detected only a few times. This chain joins TRBV7-8 and TRBJ2-4; 10 positions match TRBD2. The V gene's germline CDR1 is SGHVS and CDR2 FQNEAQ. J gave up 2 bases and V 1 base, and 5 bases lay outside the gene matches. The CDR3 runs to 17 residues. CDR3 region: CASSLVLAGESKNIQYF. The CDR3, as DNA: TGTGCCAGCAGCTTAGTGCTAGCGGGAGAATCCAAAAACATTCAGTACTTC.

This chain links TRBV29-1 with TRBJ2-3; TRBD1 matches at 7 bases. The CDR3 is made up of 14 amino acids. Germline CDR1 is SQVTM and CDR2 is ANQGSEA. V dropped 4 bases and J dropped 5; count of bases not matched to a gene: 9. The CDR3 here is CSVAVTGPLDTQYF. The CDR3 DNA reads as TGCAGCGTTGCCGTGACAGGGCCCCTAGATACGCAGTATTTT.

The chain links TRBV5-1 to TRBJ1-2; 8 bases fit TRBD1. V lost 4 bases and J lost 0; bases outside the gene matches: 5. This CDR3 region has 15 residues. Per germline, CDR1 SGHRS and CDR2 YFSETQ. In DNA, the CDR3 is TGCGCCAGCAGCAGCGGACAGGGACCTAACTATGGCTACACCTTC. It yields the protein CASSSGQGPNYGYTF.

J is TRBJ2-1 and V is TRBV5-6; D might be TRBD1 (6 bases). V was pared by 1 base and J by 8 bases, with 16 bases between. CDR1 is SGHDT, CDR2 YYEEEE, per germline. CDR3 length: 15 residues. CDR3 residues: CASSLLGQGKHEQFF. In DNA, the CDR3 is TGTGCCAGCAGCTTGCTAGGTCAGGGGAAGCATGAGCAGTTCTTC.

The chain couples TRBV20-1 to TRBJ2-5; a possible D gene is TRBD2 (6 bases). The CDR3 loop spans 11 amino acids. CDR1 and CDR2 from the germline V gene are DFQATT and SNEGSKA (reference sequence). Deletions cut 7 bases from V and 2 bases from J, with 8 bases between. The CDR3 nucleotides read TGCAGTGGGCGGGGACAAGAGACCCAGTACTTC. Its protein is CSGRGQETQYF.